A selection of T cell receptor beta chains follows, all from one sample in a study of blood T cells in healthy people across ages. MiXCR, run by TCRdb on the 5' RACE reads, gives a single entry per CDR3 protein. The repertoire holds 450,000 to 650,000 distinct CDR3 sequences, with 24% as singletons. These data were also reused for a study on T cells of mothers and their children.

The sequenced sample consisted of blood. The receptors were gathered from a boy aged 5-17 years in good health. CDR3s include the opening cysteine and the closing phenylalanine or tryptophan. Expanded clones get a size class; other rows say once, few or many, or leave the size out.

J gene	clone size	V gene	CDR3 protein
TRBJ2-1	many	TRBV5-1	CASSLGLAGAYNEQFF
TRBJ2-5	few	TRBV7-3	CASSLVYGEQETQYF
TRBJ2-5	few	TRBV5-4	CASSLSAGEGETQYF
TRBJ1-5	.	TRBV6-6	CASSFPGQGAQHF
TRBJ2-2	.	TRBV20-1	CSARMWVRSTGELFF
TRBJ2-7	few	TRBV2	CASSVPRYEQYF
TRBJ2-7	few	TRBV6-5	CASSYSLMAPYEQYF
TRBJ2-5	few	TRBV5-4	CASSRLDSPYEETQYF
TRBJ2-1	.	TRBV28	CASTDGNEQFF
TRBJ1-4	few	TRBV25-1	CATSGGNEKLFF
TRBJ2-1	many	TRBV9	CASSVWGVYYNEQFF
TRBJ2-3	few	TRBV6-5	CASSYGGGAGDTQYF
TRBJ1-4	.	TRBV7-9	CASSHAREVGNEKLFF
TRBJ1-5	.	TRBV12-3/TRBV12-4	CASSRQGALSQPQHF
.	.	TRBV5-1	CASSRGDSAYEQYF
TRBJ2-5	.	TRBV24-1	CATSDPPRQTQYF
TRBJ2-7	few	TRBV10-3	CAISDGTAYEQYF
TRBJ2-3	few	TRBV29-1	CSVEDPLGTDTQYF
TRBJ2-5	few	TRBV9	CASSEVNQETQYF
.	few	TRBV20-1	CSARVVPSGYEQYF
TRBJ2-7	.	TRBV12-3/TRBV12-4	CASSFALPLDRSGREQNF
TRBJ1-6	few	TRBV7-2	CASSLTGGEAYNSPLHF
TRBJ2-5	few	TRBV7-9	CASRNLAVETQYF
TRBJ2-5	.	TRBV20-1	CSTLGYGGTGVSETQYF
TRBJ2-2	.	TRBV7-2	CASAPSETGGGGELSF
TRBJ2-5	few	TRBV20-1	CSASRRGPLETQYF